Listed below are T cell receptor beta chains from one sample, sequenced in a study of blood T cell repertoires in COVID-19. Sequencing used immunoSEQ multiplex PCR; TCRdb keeps in-frame clones, though not all of them. The sample yields over 200,000 clones, around 80% seen once. Sequences were obtained from peripheral blood. Source of these receptors: a woman in her 40s with acute or convalescent COVID-19. Each CDR3 is given with its conserved first and last residue. D genes are given only for firm matches. Some rows have no size entry. The others give once, few or many, or a class for an expanded clone.

j_call: TRBJ2-1; clone_size: NA; cdr3_length: 16; v_call: TRBV7-8; d_call: TRBD2; cdr3_aa: CASSPKASGVNNEQFF; cdr3_nt: TGTGCCAGCAGCCCGAAGGCTAGCGGGGTCAACAATGAGCAGTTCTTC
j_call: TRBJ1-4; clone_size: NA; cdr3_length: 15; v_call: TRBV6-6; d_call: NA; cdr3_aa: CASILGQGSNEKLFF; cdr3_nt: NA
j_call: TRBJ1-2; clone_size: once; cdr3_length: 11; v_call: TRBV20-1; d_call: NA; cdr3_aa: CSSYLSYGYTF; cdr3_nt: TGCAGTTCTTATCTGAGCTATGGCTACACCTTC
j_call: TRBJ2-7; clone_size: NA; cdr3_length: 14; v_call: TRBV5-5; d_call: NA; cdr3_aa: CASSSRQSSYEQYF; cdr3_nt: TGTGCCAGCAGCTCAAGACAGAGCTCCTACGAGCAGTACTTC
j_call: TRBJ2-7; clone_size: NA; cdr3_length: 16; v_call: TRBV30; d_call: TRBD2; cdr3_aa: CAWSVSASGGFYEQYF; cdr3_nt: TGTGCCTGGAGTGTATCTGCTAGCGGGGGGTTTTACGAGCAGTACTTC
j_call: TRBJ2-7; clone_size: NA; cdr3_length: 15; v_call: TRBV7-3; d_call: NA; cdr3_aa: CASRLGLNGDYEQYF; cdr3_nt: TGTGCCAGCAGGTTGGGACTTAACGGCGACTACGAGCAGTACTTC
j_call: TRBJ2-1; clone_size: once; cdr3_length: 16; v_call: TRBV15; d_call: TRBD1; cdr3_aa: CATSAGRDRVLGEQFF; cdr3_nt: TGTGCCACCAGCGCCGGCCGGGACAGGGTCCTTGGCGAGCAGTTCTTC
j_call: TRBJ1-1; clone_size: NA; cdr3_length: 15; v_call: TRBV3-1/TRBV3-2; d_call: NA; cdr3_aa: CASSQEDTGNTEAFF; cdr3_nt: TGTGCCAGCAGCCAAGAGGACACCGGGAACACTGAAGCTTTCTTT
j_call: TRBJ1-6; clone_size: NA; cdr3_length: 13; v_call: TRBV30; d_call: NA; cdr3_aa: CAWRTPGNSPLHF; cdr3_nt: TGTGCCTGGAGGACCCCAGGGAATTCACCCCTCCACTTT
j_call: TRBJ1-6; clone_size: few; cdr3_length: 15; v_call: TRBV11-2; d_call: TRBD1; cdr3_aa: CASSLVQGSNSPLHF; cdr3_nt: TGTGCCAGCAGCTTAGTACAGGGGTCTAATTCACCCCTCCACTTT
j_call: TRBJ2-7; clone_size: NA; cdr3_length: 18; v_call: TRBV11-2; d_call: TRBD2; cdr3_aa: CASSKPLGLAGVPDEQYF; cdr3_nt: TGTGCCAGCAGCAAACCGCTGGGACTAGCGGGAGTCCCTGACGAGCAGTACTTC
j_call: TRBJ1-1; clone_size: NA; cdr3_length: 13; v_call: TRBV5-1; d_call: NA; cdr3_aa: CASSPRVDREAFF; cdr3_nt: TGCGCCAGCAGCCCACGGGTGGACAGAGAAGCTTTCTTT